The T cell receptor (beta chain) described here comes from a study of T cells in Graves' hyperthyroidism and ophthalmopathy. Whole-study findings and limits: The model predicted ophthalmopathy a median roughly 6.5 months before onset. Ophthalmopathy could be told apart from stable hyperthyroidism with a 13 V-J model.

This clonotype turned up a few times. Its antigen is as yet unknown. PBMCs were collected from a roughly 10 ml volume of fresh peripheral blood. The CDR3 is 15 residues long. V was clipped by 0 bases and J by 2 bases, with 12 bases between them. The germline CDR1 and CDR2 sequences are SGHRS and YFSETQ. The TCR beta CDR3 regions underwent amplification using RNA transcripts as the source. The HTBI set primed first-round TCR CDR3 RT-PCR. TCRdb called the multiplex PCR reads again in MiXCR, with one record for every CDR3 protein. This table holds 640,000 or so distinct CDR3 sequences, approximately 15% found once.

V and J are TRBV5-1 and TRBJ2-7; perhaps TRBD2 as D (6 bases). Source material: blood. The sequence was collected from a woman aged 40 to 55 with Graves' ophthalmopathy. The CDR3 sequence: CASSLGDLPAYEQYF. The CDR3 DNA reads TGCGCCAGCAGCTTGGGGGACTTACCCGCCTACGAGCAGTACTTC. The whole variable domain, filled in from reference TRBV5-1 and TRBJ2-7, reads KAGVTQTPRYLIKTRGQQVTLSCSPISGHRSVSWYQQTPGQGLQFLFEYFSETQRNKGNFPGRFSGRQFSNSRSEMNVSTLELGDSALYLCASSLGDLPAYEQYFGPGTRLTVT.